A single sample is the source of the 29 T cell receptor beta chains below, sequenced in a study of blood T cell repertoires in COVID-19. This table comes from immunoSEQ multiplex PCR, and its TCRdb copy is limited to in-frame clones, with some not included. This repertoire shows 210,000 or so clones, almost 90% found once; its top ten account for 0.55% to 0.8%. The specimen was peripheral blood. These receptors were taken from a man aged 50 to 59 with acute or convalescent COVID-19.

This chain joins TRBV6-5 and TRBJ1-2; tentative D call: TRBD1 (5 bases). Germline assignment: CDR1 MNHEY and CDR2 SVGAGI. The CDR3 consists of 13 residues. The V end was cut by 0 bases, the J end by 8 bases, with 10 bases between. In DNA, the CDR3 is TGTGCCAGCAGTTACTCGAACAGGTTCGGCTACACCTTC. Protein product: CASSYSNRFGYTF.

The rearrangement joins TRBV5-1 to TRBJ2-7, with 9 bases fitting TRBD1. The CDR3 covers 15 residues. The V and J ends lost 4 bases and 2 bases, in that order; junction bases with no gene match: 7. Germline V gives CDR1 SGHRS, CDR2 YFSETQ. CDR3 residues: CASSGGDRVAYEQYF. CDR3 nucleotide sequence: TGCGCCAGCAGCGGAGGGGACAGGGTAGCCTACGAGCAGTACTTC.

The J gene is TRBJ1-6, the V gene TRBV10-2, with D perhaps matching TRBD1 (6 bases). This CDR3 has 16 residues. V lost 2 bases and J lost 3, with 11 bases in between. Germline V gene lookup returns CDR1 WSHSY and CDR2 SAAADI. The CDR3 DNA reads as TGCGCCAGCAGTGAGAGGGGGGGCGTCTATAATTCACCCCTCCACTTT. Translating it yields CASSERGGVYNSPLHF.

J is TRBJ2-3 and V is TRBV28; 10 nucleotides match TRBD2. Germline values: CDR1 MDHEN, CDR2 SYDVKM. The V segment lost 4 bases and the J segment 4 bases; nucleotides outside the gene matches: 8. The CDR3 is 16 residues long. CDR3 in DNA: TGTGCCAGCAGTTCCCTTATAGCGGGGGGCTCAGATACGCAGTATTTT. This codes for CASSSLIAGGSDTQYF.

The chain is built from TRBV7-9 and TRBJ2-7, with D possibly matching TRBD2 (7 bases). V gave up 10 bases and J gave up 6 bases, with 13 bases separating them. Looked up from germline, CDR1 is SEHNR and CDR2 is FQNEAQ (reference sequence). The CDR3 has 11 residues. The CDR3 loop is CAMGGPGEQYF. The DNA for the CDR3 is TGTGCCATGGGGGGGCCTGGCGAGCAGTACTTC.

This clone has only one observation. The chain employs TRBV9 and TRBJ2-7; 9 bases match TRBD2. CDR1 SGDLS and CDR2 YYNGEE come from the germline V gene. The CDR3 totals 16 residues. J lost 0 bases, V lost 0 bases, and 4 bases had no gene match. The chain's CDR3 is CASSVDASGNSYEQYF. The CDR3 DNA reads TGTGCCAGCAGCGTAGATGCTAGCGGGAACTCCTACGAGCAGTACTTC.

The chain is built from TRBV5-1 and TRBJ2-1; TRBD2 agrees at 13 bases. The CDR3 has 16 amino acids. Germline V gene lookup returns CDR1 SGHRS and CDR2 YFSETQ. J lost 4 bases, V lost 4 bases, and 5 bases had no gene match. CDR3 loop: CASSIRTSGSYNEQFF. The CDR3 DNA is TGCGCCAGCAGCATAAGGACTAGCGGGAGTTACAATGAGCAGTTCTTC. Full variable domain (remainder filled in from reference TRBV5-1 and TRBJ2-1): KAGVTQTPRYLIKTRGQQVTLSCSPISGHRSVSWYQQTPGQGLQFLFEYFSETQRNKGNFPGRFSGRQFSNSRSEMNVSTLELGDSALYLCASSIRTSGSYNEQFFGPGTRLTVL.

The chain joins TRBV5-4 to TRBJ2-2, with D maybe TRBD2 (5 bases). The CDR3 loop spans 15 amino acids. Germline lookup yields CDR1 SGHNT and CDR2 YYREEE (reference sequence). V shed 0 bases and J shed 5 bases, with 11 bases lying between them. CDR3 amino acids: CASSLGLPGTGELFF. CDR3 nucleotides: TGTGCCAGCAGCTTGGGTCTCCCGGGGACCGGGGAGCTGTTTTTT.

This clone was seen only once. V is TRBV27 and J is TRBJ2-1; possibly TRBD1 for D (5 bases). Trimming shortened V by 9 bases and J by 3 bases, and 15 bases separated the two germline ends. This CDR3 is 14 amino acids long. Looked up from germline, CDR1 is MNHEY and CDR2 is SMNVEV (reference sequence). CDR3 protein: CASLPWGSYNEQFF. CDR3 bases: TGTGCCAGTTTACCATGGGGCAGCTACAATGAGCAGTTCTTC.

This chain joins TRBV4-3 and TRBJ1-4, with D perhaps matching TRBD1 (5 bases). In germline, CDR1 is LGHNA, CDR2 YSLEER. V lost 6 bases and J 5 bases, leaving 16 bases between the germline ends. There are 15 residues in the CDR3. The CDR3 loop is CASSEGGGGNEKLFF. The CDR3 coding sequence is TGCGCCAGCAGTGAAGGCGGGGGGGGAAATGAAAAACTGTTTTTT.

A note on this clone: A much larger clone differs by one base, so this may be a read error. V and J are TRBV6-5 and TRBJ1-1, with D possibly matching TRBD1 (5 bases). The germline V gene encodes CDR1 MNHEY and CDR2 SVGAGI. V shed 2 bases and J shed 4 bases, with 8 bases lying between them. This CDR3 has 13 residues. In DNA, the CDR3 is TGTGCCAGCAGTTACGGGGGGGGCACTGAAGCTTTCTTT. This sequence encodes CASSYGGGTEAFF.

In its sample, this clone was seen a few times. V and J are TRBV29-1 and TRBJ2-7; no clear D. V was clipped by 8 bases and J by 3 bases, with 17 bases between them. The CDR3 has 13 amino acids. Germline values: CDR1 SQVTM, CDR2 ANQGSEA. DNA of the CDR3: TGCAGCCTGCGCGGTTACGAACTCTACGAGCAGTACTTC. As protein: CSLRGYELYEQYF.

The chain couples TRBV7-9 to TRBJ2-5, with 9 bases matching TRBD2. V lost 6 bases to trimming and J lost 5 bases; unmatched junction nucleotides: 16. This CDR3 spans 17 amino acids. CDR1 and CDR2 from the germline V gene are SEHNR and FQNEAQ (reference sequence). CDR3 coding DNA: TGTGCCAGCAGTCCACCTGTAGCGGGGGAGCCTCCGGAGACCCAGTACTTC. It translates to CASSPPVAGEPPETQYF.

This sequence joins TRBV18 and TRBJ2-7, with D possibly being TRBD1 (6 bases). The CDR3 runs to 13 residues. Trimming left V 1 base short and J 7 bases short, with 11 bases between. CDR1 and CDR2 from the germline V gene are KGHSH and LQKENI. The CDR3 here is CASSPHTRGEQYF. In DNA form, the CDR3 reads TGTGCCAGCTCACCACATACCAGGGGAGAGCAGTACTTC.

DNA for the CDR3: TGTGCCATCAGTGAGTCAACAGGGGAATGGAATGAGCAGTTCTTC. Protein: CAISESTGEWNEQFF. The gene calls are TRBV10-3 and TRBJ2-1; TRBD1 matches 7 bases. This CDR3 contains 15 residues. V was clipped by 0 bases and J by 7 bases; unmatched bases: 6. Germline V gene data show CDR1 as ENHRY and CDR2 as SYGVKD.

The chain couples TRBV5-4 to TRBJ2-7; 8 bases align to TRBD1. CDR1 is SGHNT, CDR2 YYREEE, per germline (reference sequence). The junction had 8 bases not matched to a gene; V was cut back by 4 bases and J by 2 bases. The CDR3 runs to 15 residues. CDR3 loop: CASSPSGQDPYEQYF. The CDR3 coding sequence is TGTGCCAGCAGCCCGTCGGGACAGGACCCCTACGAGCAGTACTTC.

The chain recombines TRBV27 with TRBJ2-1; 11 bases line up with TRBD2. Trimming at V came to 5 bases and at J to 4 bases, leaving 13 bases not matched to a gene. CDR3 length equals 18 residues. Germline loops: CDR1 MNHEY, CDR2 SMNVEV (reference sequence). CDR3 in DNA: TGTGCCAGCAGTCTCGACGCTAGCGGGAGGCCCCCTTACAATGAGCAGTTCTTC. Translating gives CASSLDASGRPPYNEQFF.

The CDR3 region has the DNA TGTGCCAGCAGCCCTTCGGGACTAGCGGGAGGGAACACCGGGGAGCTGTTTTTT. Translated, it gives CASSPSGLAGGNTGELFF. The chain employs TRBV27 and TRBJ2-2, with TRBD2 matching 15 bases. V trimming: 6 bases; J trimming: 1 base; junction bases outside the gene matches: 6. Germline V gene data show CDR1 as MNHEY and CDR2 as SMNVEV (reference sequence). The CDR3 contains 18 residues.

V is TRBV11-2 and J is TRBJ2-1, with TRBD1 as a possible D gene (5 bases). The V end lost 1 base, the J end lost 7 bases, and 11 bases lay between the germline ends. Per the germline V gene, CDR1 is SGHAT and CDR2 is FQNNGV. This CDR3 has 14 residues. CDR3 DNA sequence: TGTGCCAGCAGCTTAGGACAGCCACAGAATGAGCAGTTCTTC. Protein sequence: CASSLGQPQNEQFF.

The chain links TRBV2 to TRBJ2-5; 9 nucleotides line up with TRBD1. Germline CDR1 and CDR2: SNHLY and FYNNEI. This CDR3 contains 16 residues. Trimming took 5 bases from V and 1 from J; bases not matched to a gene: 8. The CDR3 protein is CASSTGTGLGQETQYF. Here the CDR3 DNA reads TGTGCCAGCAGTACTGGGACAGGGTTGGGCCAAGAGACCCAGTACTTC.

The rearrangement joins TRBV2 to TRBJ1-6; no clear D gene. Deletions cut 7 bases from V and 0 bases from J, with 16 bases between. Germline CDR1 and CDR2: SNHLY and FYNNEI. This CDR3 has 17 residues. The CDR3 is CASTNGDWSSYNSPLHF. CDR3 nucleotide sequence: TGTGCCAGCACCAACGGAGACTGGAGCTCCTATAATTCACCCCTCCACTTT.

This rearrangement joins TRBV7-9 to TRBJ1-1; no definite D call. This CDR3 comprises 15 residues. The V and J ends lost 5 bases and 1 base respectively, with 14 bases between them. Germline assignment: CDR1 SEHNR and CDR2 FQNEAQ (reference sequence). The CDR3 DNA is TGTGCCAGCAGCGACTCCGACGGAAAGAACACTGAAGCTTTCTTT. This sequence encodes CASSDSDGKNTEAFF.

V and J are TRBV9 and TRBJ2-7; TRBD2 matches at 7 bases. This CDR3 region has 15 residues. The ends lost 0 bases at V and 3 bases at J; junction bases unmatched: 6. Germline V gene lookup returns CDR1 SGDLS and CDR2 YYNGEE. CDR3 amino acids: CASSVEDRGDYEQYV. CDR3 sequence (DNA): TGTGCCAGCAGCGTAGAGGATCGGGGGGACTACGAGCAGTACGTC.

The chain uses TRBV29-1 and TRBJ2-5; D is ambiguous. The ends were cut back, 6 bases at V and 5 bases at J, with 13 bases in the middle. Germline loops: CDR1 SQVTM, CDR2 ANQGSEA. The CDR3 has 12 residues. CDR3 nucleotides: TGCAGCGTCTGGAGTTACCGGGAGACCCAGTACTTC. Amino acids: CSVWSYRETQYF.

This chain joins TRBV19 and TRBJ2-5; D ambiguous. The V end was cut by 5 bases, the J end by 6 bases, with 13 bases between. Germline CDR1 LNHDA, CDR2 SQIVND (reference sequence). This CDR3 has 13 residues. The CDR3 nucleotides read TGTGCCAGTAGTCCCCAACCTAGTAAGACCCAGTACTTC. Protein: CASSPQPSKTQYF. The full variable domain, rest sourced from reference TRBV19 and TRBJ2-5, is DGGITQSPKYLFRKEGQNVTLSCEQNLNHDAMYWYRQDPGQGLRLIYYSQIVNDFQKGDIAEGYSVSREKKESFPLTVTSAQKNPTAFYLCASSPQPSKTQYFGPGTRLLVL.

This chain uses TRBV11-2 with TRBJ1-1; possibly TRBD1 for D (6 bases). Germline V gene lookup returns CDR1 SGHAT and CDR2 FQNNGV. This CDR3 contains 15 residues. The V gene lost 2 bases and the J gene lost 5 bases, with 15 bases spanning the gap. The CDR3 is CASSLLRGAVTEAFF. The CDR3 DNA reads TGTGCCAGCAGCTTACTACGGGGGGCCGTTACTGAAGCTTTCTTT.

J is TRBJ2-2 and V is TRBV7-9; the match to TRBD1 covers 9 bases. The CDR3 runs 16 residues. V dropped 5 bases and J dropped 4; count of bases not matched to a gene: 8. The germline V gene has CDR1 SEHNR and CDR2 FQNEAQ (reference sequence). In nucleotides, the CDR3 is TGTGCCAGCAGCCTCCAGACAGGGGGTCTCACCGGGGAGCTGTTTTTT. As protein: CASSLQTGGLTGELFF.

The chain carries TRBV6-5 and TRBJ2-3, with TRBD2 as a possible D gene (6 bases). Per germline, CDR1 MNHEY and CDR2 SVGAGI. Trimming removed 3 bases from V and 0 bases from J, with 10 bases in between. The CDR3 length is 15 residues. CDR3 nucleotides: TGTGCCAGCAGTTATGGTCGGGGGAGCACAGATACGCAGTATTTT. Its translation: CASSYGRGSTDTQYF.

CDR3 residues: CASSLAQTSPGSNEQFF. DNA for the CDR3: TGTGCCAGCAGCTTGGCCCAGACTAGCCCCGGATCCAATGAGCAGTTCTTC. The chain couples TRBV5-4 to TRBJ2-1; 7 bases map to TRBD2. The trim removed 0 bases at V and 6 bases at J, leaving 12 bases unmatched. This CDR3 comprises 17 residues. Germline CDR1 and CDR2: SGHNT and YYREEE (reference sequence).